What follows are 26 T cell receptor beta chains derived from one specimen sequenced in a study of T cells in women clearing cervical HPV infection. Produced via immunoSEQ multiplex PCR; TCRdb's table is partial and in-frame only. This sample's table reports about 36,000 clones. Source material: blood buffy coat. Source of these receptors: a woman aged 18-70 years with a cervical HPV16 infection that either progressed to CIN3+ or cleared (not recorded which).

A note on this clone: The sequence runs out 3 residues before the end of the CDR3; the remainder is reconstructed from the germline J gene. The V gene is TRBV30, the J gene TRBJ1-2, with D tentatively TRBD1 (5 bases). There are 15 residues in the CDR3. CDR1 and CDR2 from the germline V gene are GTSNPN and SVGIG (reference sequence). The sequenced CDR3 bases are TGTGCCTGGAGCGGCCCTATTGCGGGGGGTAGCGGC. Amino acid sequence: CAWSGPIAGGSG. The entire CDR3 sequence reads CAWSGPIAGGSGYTF.

The CDR3 here is CAIQGTDKETQYF. The CDR3 bases that were read are TGTGCCATACAAGGGACAGATAAAGAGACC. This chain links TRBV30 with TRBJ2-5; 7 bases are shared with TRBD1. The CDR3 goes on 3 residues after the read ends, and that part is filled in from the germline J gene. The CDR3 consists of 13 residues. Unmatched junction bases numbered 9, after V lost 8 bases and J lost 3 bases. Germline V lookup: CDR1 GTSNPN, CDR2 SVGIG (reference sequence).

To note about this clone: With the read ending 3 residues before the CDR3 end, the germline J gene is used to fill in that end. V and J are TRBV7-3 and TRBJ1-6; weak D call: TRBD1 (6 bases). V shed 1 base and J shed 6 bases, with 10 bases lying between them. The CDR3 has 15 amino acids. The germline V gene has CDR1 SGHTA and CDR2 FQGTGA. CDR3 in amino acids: CASSLSPGVNSPLHF. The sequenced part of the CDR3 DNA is TGTGCCAGCAGCTTAAGCCCAGGGGTTAATTCACCC.

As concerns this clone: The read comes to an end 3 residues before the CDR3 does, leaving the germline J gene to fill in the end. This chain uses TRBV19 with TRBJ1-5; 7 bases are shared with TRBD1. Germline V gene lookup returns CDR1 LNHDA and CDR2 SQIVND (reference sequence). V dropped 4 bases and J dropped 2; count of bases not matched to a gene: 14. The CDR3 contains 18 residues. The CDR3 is CASSNTGVRTRGNQPQHF. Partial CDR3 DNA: TGTGCCAGTAGTAATACAGGGGTACGTACTAGAGGCAATCAGCCC.

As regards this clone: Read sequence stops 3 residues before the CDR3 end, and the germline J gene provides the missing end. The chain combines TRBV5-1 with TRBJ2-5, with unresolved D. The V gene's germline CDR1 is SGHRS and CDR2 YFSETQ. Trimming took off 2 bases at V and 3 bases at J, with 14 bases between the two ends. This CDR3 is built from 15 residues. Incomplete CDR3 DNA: TGCGCCAGCAGCTTTTCCACTATCAAGGAAGAGACC. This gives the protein CASSFSTIKEET. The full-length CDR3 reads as CASSFSTIKEETQYF. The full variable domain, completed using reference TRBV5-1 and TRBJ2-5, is KAGVTQTPRYLIKTRGQQVTLSCSPISGHRSVSWYQQTPGQGLQFLFEYFSETQRNKGNFPGRFSGRQFSNSRSEMNVSTLELGDSALYLCASSFSTIKEETQYFGPGTRLLVL.

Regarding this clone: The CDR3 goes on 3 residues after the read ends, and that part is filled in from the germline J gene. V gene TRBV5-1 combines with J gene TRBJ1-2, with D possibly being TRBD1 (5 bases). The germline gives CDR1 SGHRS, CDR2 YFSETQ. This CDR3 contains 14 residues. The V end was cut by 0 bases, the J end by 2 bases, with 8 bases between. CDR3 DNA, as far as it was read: TGCGCCAGCAGCTTGGTACGGACAAACTATGGC. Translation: CASSLVRTNYG. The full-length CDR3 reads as CASSLVRTNYGYTF.

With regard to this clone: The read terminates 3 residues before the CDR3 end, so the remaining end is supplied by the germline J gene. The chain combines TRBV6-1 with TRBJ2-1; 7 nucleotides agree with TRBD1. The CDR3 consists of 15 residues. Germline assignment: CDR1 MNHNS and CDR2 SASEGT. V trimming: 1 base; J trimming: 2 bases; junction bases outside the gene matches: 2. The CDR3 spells CASSEGQGPYNEQFF. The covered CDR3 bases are TGTGCCAGCAGTGAAGGACAGGGTCCCTACAATGAG.

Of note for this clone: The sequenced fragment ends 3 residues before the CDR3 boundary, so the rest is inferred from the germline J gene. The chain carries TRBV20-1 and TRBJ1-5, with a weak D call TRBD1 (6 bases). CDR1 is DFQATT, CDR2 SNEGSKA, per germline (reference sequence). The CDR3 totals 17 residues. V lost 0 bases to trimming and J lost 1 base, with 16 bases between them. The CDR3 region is CSARDGYRDISNQPQHF. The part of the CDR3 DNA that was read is TGCAGTGCTAGAGATGGGTACCGGGACATAAGCAATCAGCCC.

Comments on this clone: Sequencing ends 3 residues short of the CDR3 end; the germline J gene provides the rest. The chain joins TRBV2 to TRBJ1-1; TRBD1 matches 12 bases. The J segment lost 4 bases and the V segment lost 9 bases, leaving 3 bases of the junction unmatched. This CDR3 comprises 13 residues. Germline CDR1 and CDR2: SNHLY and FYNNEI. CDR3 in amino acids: CARGQGAGTEAFF. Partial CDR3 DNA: TGTGCCAGGGGACAGGGGGCGGGCACTGAA.

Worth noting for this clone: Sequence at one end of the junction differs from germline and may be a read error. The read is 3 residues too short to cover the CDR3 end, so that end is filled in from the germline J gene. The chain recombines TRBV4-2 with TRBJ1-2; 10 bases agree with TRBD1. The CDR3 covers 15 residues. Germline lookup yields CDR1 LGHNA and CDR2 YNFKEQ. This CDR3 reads CASSQDRGRAYGYTF. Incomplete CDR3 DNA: TGCGCCAGCAGCCAAGACAGGGGGCGCGCCTATGGC.

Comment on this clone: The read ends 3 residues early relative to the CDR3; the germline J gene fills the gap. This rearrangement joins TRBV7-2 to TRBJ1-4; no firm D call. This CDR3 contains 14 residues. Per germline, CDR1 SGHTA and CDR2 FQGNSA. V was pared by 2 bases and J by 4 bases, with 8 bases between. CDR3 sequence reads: CASSLNSFNEKLFF. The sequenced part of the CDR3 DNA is TGTGCCAGCAGCTTAAACAGTTTTAATGAAAAA.

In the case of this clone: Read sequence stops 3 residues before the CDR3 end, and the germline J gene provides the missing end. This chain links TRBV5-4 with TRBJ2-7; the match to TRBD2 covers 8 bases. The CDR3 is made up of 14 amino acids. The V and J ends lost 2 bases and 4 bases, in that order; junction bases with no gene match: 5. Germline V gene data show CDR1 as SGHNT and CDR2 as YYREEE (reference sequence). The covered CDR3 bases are TGTGCCAGCAGCTTCGCGGGGGGCGCGTACGAG. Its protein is CASSFAGGAYE. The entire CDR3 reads CASSFAGGAYEQYF.

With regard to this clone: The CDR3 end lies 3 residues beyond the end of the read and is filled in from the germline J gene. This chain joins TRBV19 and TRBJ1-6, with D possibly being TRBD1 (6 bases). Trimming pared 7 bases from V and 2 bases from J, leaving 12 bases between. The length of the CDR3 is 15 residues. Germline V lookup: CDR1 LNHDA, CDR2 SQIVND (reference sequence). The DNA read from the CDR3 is TGTGCCAGTATGGAGGGGGGGCCCTATAATTCACCC. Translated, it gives CASMEGGPYNSP. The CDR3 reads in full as CASMEGGPYNSPLHF.

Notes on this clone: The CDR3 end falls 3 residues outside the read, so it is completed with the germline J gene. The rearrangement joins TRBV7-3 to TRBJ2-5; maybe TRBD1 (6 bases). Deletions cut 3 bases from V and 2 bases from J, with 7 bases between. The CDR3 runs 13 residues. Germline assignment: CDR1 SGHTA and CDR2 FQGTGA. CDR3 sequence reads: CASSFDRQETQYF. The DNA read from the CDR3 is TGTGCCAGCAGCTTCGACAGGCAAGAGACC.

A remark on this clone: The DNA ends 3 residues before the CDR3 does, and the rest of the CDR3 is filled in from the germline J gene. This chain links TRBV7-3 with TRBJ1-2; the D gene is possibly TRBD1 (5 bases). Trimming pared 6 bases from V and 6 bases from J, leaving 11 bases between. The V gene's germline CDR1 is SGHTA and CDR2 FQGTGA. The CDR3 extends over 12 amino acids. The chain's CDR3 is CASSAGGDGYTF. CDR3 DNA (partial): TGTGCCAGCAGTGCCGGAGGGGATGGC.

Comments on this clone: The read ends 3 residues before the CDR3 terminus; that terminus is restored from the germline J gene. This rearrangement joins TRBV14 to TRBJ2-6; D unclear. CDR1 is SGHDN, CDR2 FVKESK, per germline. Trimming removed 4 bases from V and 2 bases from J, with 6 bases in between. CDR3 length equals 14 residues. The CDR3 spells CASSRAPGANVLTF. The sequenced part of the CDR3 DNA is TGTGCCAGCAGCCGGGCCCCTGGGGCCAACGTC.

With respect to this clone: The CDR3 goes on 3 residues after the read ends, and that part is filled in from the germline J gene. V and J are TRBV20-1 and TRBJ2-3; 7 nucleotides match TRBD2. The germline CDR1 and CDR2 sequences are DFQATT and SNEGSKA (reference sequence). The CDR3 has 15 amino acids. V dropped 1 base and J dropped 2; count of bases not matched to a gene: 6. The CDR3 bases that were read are TGCAGTGCTAGAGCGTCTAGCGGTCACACAGATACG. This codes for CSARASSGHTDT. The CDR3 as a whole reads CSARASSGHTDTQYF.

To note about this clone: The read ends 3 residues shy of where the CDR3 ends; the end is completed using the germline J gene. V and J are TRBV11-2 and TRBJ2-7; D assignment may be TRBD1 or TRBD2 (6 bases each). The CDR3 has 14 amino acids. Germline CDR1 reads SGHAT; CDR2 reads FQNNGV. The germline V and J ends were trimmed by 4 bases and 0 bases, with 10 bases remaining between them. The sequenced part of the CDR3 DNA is TGTGCCAGCAGCTGGAGGGACAACTCCTACGAG. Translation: CASSWRDNSYE. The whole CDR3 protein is CASSWRDNSYEQYF.

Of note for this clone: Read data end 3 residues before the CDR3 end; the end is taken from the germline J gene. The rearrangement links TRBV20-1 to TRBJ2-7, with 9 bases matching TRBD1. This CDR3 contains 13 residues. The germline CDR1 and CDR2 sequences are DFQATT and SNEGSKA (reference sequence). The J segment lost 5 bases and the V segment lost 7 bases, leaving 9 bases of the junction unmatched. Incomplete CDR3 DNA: TGCAGTGGGGGGAGGACAGGGGTCCACGAG. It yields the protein CSGGRTGVHE. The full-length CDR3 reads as CSGGRTGVHEQYF.

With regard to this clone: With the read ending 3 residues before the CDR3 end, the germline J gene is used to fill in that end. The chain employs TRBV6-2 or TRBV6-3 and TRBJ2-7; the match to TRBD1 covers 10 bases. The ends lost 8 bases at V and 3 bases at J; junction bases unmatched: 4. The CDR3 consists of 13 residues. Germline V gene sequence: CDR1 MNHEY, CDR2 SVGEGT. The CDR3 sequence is CASVGTGDYEQYF. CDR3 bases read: TGTGCCAGCGTCGGGACAGGGGACTACGAG.

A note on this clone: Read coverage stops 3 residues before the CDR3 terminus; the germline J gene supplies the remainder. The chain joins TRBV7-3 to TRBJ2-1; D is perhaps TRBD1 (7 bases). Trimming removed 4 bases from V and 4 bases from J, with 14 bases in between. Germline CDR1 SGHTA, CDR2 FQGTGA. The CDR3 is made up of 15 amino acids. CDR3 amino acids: CASSSVAGQYNEQFF. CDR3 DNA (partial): TGTGCCAGCAGCTCAGTGGCGGGACAGTACAATGAG.

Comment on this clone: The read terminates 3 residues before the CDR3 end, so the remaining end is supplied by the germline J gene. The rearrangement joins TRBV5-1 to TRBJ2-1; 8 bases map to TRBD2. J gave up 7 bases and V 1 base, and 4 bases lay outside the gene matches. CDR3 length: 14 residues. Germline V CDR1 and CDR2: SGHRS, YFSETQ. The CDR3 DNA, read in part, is TGCGCCAGCAGCTTGAATCCGGGGGGGAATGAG. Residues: CASSLNPGGNE. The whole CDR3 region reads CASSLNPGGNEQFF.

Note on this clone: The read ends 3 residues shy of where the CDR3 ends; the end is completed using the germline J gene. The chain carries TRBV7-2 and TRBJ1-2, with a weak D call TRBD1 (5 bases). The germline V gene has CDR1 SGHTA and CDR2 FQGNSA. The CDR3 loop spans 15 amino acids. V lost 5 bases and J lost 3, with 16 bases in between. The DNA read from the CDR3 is TGTGCCAGCAGCAGCGAAGGAGGGACTCACTATGGC. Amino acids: CASSSEGGTHYG. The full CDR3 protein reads CASSSEGGTHYGYTF. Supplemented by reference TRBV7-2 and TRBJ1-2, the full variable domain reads GAGVSQSPSNKVTEKGKDVELRCDPISGHTALYWYRQSLGQGLEFLIYFQGNSAPDKSGLPSDRFSAERTGGSVSTLTIQRTQQEDSAVYLCASSSEGGTHYGYTFGSGTRLTVV.

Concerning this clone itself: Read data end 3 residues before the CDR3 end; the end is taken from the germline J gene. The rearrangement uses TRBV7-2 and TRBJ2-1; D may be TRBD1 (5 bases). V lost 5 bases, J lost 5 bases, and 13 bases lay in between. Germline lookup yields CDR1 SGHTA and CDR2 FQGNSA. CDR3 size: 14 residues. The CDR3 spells CASSLSWTNNEQFF. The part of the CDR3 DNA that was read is TGTGCCAGCAGCCTCAGTTGGACAAACAATGAG.

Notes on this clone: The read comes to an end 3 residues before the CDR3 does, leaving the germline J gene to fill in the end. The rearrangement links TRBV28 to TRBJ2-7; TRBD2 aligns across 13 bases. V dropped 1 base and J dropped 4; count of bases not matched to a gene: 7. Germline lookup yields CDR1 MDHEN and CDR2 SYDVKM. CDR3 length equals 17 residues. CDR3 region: CASSLLATSGRGYEQYF. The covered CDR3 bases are TGTGCCAGCAGTTTATTGGCCACTAGCGGGAGGGGGTACGAG.

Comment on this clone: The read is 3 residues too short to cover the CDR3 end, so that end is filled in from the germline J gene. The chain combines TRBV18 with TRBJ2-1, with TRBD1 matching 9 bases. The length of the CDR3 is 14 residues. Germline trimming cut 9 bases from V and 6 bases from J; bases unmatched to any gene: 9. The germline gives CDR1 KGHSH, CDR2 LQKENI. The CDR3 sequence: CASHSSQGANEQFF. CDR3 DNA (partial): TGTGCCAGTCACTCCTCACAGGGGGCCAATGAG.